This is a list of T cell receptor beta chains from one sample in a study of blood T cell repertoires in COVID-19. The data were produced by immunoSEQ multiplex PCR, yet TCRdb's version contains in-frame clones alone and is incomplete. The table lists roughly 290,000 clones, 80% to 95% of them singletons, with 6% to 7% in the top ten. Material: peripheral blood. The receptors were gathered from a woman aged 25 to 45 with COVID-19, enrolled during active disease. Each CDR3 is given with its conserved first and last residue. The order of the fields is clone size, V gene, J gene, D gene, CDR3 protein, CDR3 DNA. The D gene is left open where the match is weak. A row's size may be missing; if present it is once, few, many or a size class.

clone size: .; V gene: TRBV2; J gene: TRBJ1-1; D gene: .; CDR3 protein: CASEEDNTEAFF; CDR3 DNA: TGTGCCAGCGAGGAAGACAACACTGAAGCTTTCTTT
clone size: .; V gene: TRBV7-6; J gene: TRBJ2-2; D gene: .; CDR3 protein: CASSLEVGGNTGELFF; CDR3 DNA: TGTGCCAGCAGCTTAGAAGTGGGGGGGAACACCGGGGAGCTGTTTTTT
clone size: .; V gene: TRBV9; J gene: TRBJ2-5; D gene: .; CDR3 protein: CASSAGLSREETQYF; CDR3 DNA: TGTGCCAGCAGCGCCGGCCTCTCTAGGGAGGAGACCCAGTACTTC
clone size: .; V gene: TRBV10-1; J gene: TRBJ2-2; D gene: TRBD1; CDR3 protein: CASSDRGAGELFF; CDR3 DNA: TGCGCCAGCAGCGACAGGGGTGCCGGGGAGCTGTTTTTT
clone size: .; V gene: TRBV4-2; J gene: TRBJ2-1; D gene: .; CDR3 protein: CASSPVRETWQFF; CDR3 DNA: TGTGCCAGCAGCCCCGTTCGGGAGACGTGGCAGTTCTTC
clone size: .; V gene: TRBV10-1; J gene: TRBJ1-2; D gene: TRBD1; CDR3 protein: CASSRTGASYTF; CDR3 DNA: TGCGCCAGCAGTCGGACAGGGGCTAGCTACACCTTC
clone size: .; V gene: TRBV10-3; J gene: TRBJ2-1; D gene: TRBD2; CDR3 protein: CAIMGSGKWTNEQFF; CDR3 DNA: TGTGCCATCATGGGCAGCGGGAAGTGGACCAATGAGCAGTTCTTC
clone size: .; V gene: TRBV5-4; J gene: TRBJ2-5; D gene: TRBD1; CDR3 protein: CASSSGQLQETQYF; CDR3 DNA: TGTGCCAGCAGCTCGGGACAGCTCCAAGAGACCCAGTACTTC
clone size: few; V gene: TRBV4-2; J gene: TRBJ1-5; D gene: TRBD1; CDR3 protein: CASSQEQGSYSNQPQHF; CDR3 DNA: TGTGCCAGCAGCCAAGAACAGGGGTCGTATAGCAATCAGCCCCAGCATTTT
clone size: .; V gene: TRBV7-8; J gene: TRBJ2-6; D gene: .; CDR3 protein: CASSLDRAGANVLTF; CDR3 DNA: TGTGCCAGCAGCTTAGACCGGGCTGGGGCCAACGTCCTGACTTTC
clone size: .; V gene: TRBV6-6; J gene: TRBJ1-6; D gene: .; CDR3 protein: CASSYPSWRNNSPLHF; CDR3 DNA: TGTGCCAGCAGTTATCCGTCTTGGAGAAATAATTCACCCCTCCACTTT
clone size: .; V gene: TRBV9; J gene: TRBJ1-1; D gene: .; CDR3 protein: CASSVVYRNTEAFF; CDR3 DNA: TGTGCCAGCAGCGTAGTTTACAGGAACACTGAAGCTTTCTTT
clone size: .; V gene: TRBV5-1; J gene: TRBJ1-1; D gene: TRBD1; CDR3 protein: CASSMDRGREAFF; CDR3 DNA: TGCGCCAGCAGCATGGACAGGGGGCGGGAAGCTTTCTTT
clone size: .; V gene: TRBV2; J gene: TRBJ1-2; D gene: .; CDR3 protein: CASSPEGQGSYGYTF; CDR3 DNA: TGTGCCAGCAGCCCGGAGGGGCAGGGATCCTATGGCTACACCTTC
clone size: .; V gene: TRBV6-5; J gene: TRBJ2-3; D gene: .; CDR3 protein: CASRKSGLSTDTQYF; CDR3 DNA: TGTGCCAGCAGAAAATCGGGACTCAGCACAGATACGCAGTATTTT
clone size: .; V gene: TRBV6-1; J gene: TRBJ1-5; D gene: .; CDR3 protein: CASSERDRYNQPQHF; CDR3 DNA: TGTGCCAGCAGTGAACGTGACAGGTACAATCAGCCCCAGCATTTT
clone size: few; V gene: TRBV5-1; J gene: TRBJ1-4; D gene: .; CDR3 protein: CASSSGTQRTNEKLFF; CDR3 DNA: TGCGCCAGCAGCTCCGGGACTCAGAGAACTAATGAAAAACTGTTTTTT
clone size: .; V gene: TRBV24-1; J gene: TRBJ2-1; D gene: TRBD2; CDR3 protein: CATSAPGREGHNEQFF; CDR3 DNA: TGTGCCACCAGTGCCCCCGGAAGGGAGGGGCACAATGAGCAGTTCTTC
clone size: .; V gene: TRBV29-1; J gene: TRBJ1-2; D gene: TRBD1; CDR3 protein: CSVGDRGRSGYTF; CDR3 DNA: TGCAGCGTAGGGGACAGGGGGCGAAGTGGCTACACCTTC
clone size: .; V gene: TRBV9; J gene: TRBJ2-1; D gene: TRBD2; CDR3 protein: CASGARAGDEQFF; CDR3 DNA: TGTGCCAGTGGAGCTAGGGCGGGAGATGAGCAGTTCTTC
clone size: .; V gene: TRBV19; J gene: TRBJ2-3; D gene: TRBD1; CDR3 protein: CASSTYHRGSDTQYF; CDR3 DNA: TGTGCCAGTAGTACCTATCACAGGGGATCAGATACGCAGTATTTT
clone size: .; V gene: TRBV19; J gene: TRBJ1-6; D gene: .; CDR3 protein: CASRPAPGLNYNSPLHF; CDR3 DNA: TGTGCCAGTAGGCCTGCCCCGGGACTGAACTATAATTCACCCCTCCACTTT